The rows below give T cell receptor beta chains drawn from one sample of a study of T-cell reconstitution after alpha-beta-depleted transplantation in children. TCRdb itself ran the PCR reads through MiXCR, one entry per CDR3 protein. The data hold 98,000 or so distinct CDR3 sequences, with 20% to 30% observed a single time. Here the sequenced sample was PBMCs, taken before TCRalphabeta/CD19-depleted stem cell transplant. These TCRs come from a boy aged 2-15 years with acute lymphoblastic leukemia, due to receive a stem cell transplant. Each CDR3 is given with its conserved first and last residue. Fields, in order: J gene, clone size, D gene, V gene, CDR3 DNA, CDR3 protein. D genes are given only for firm matches. Not every row has a clone size; where given, it reads once, few, many or a size class.

J: TRBJ2-1
size: many
D: NA
V: TRBV24-1
DNA: TGTGCCACCAGATCGAGCTCCTACAATGAGCAGTTCTTC
CDR3: CATRSSSYNEQFF

J: TRBJ2-1
size: NA
D: NA
V: TRBV4-1
DNA: TGCGCCAGCAGCCAAGATATCCTGGTTGCTAGCGCGTACAATGAGCAGTTCTTC
CDR3: CASSQDILVASAYNEQFF

J: TRBJ2-2
size: few
D: TRBD1
V: TRBV5-1
DNA: TGCGCCAGCAGACCGGGACAGGGCACCGGGGAGCTGTTTTTT
CDR3: CASRPGQGTGELFF

J: TRBJ2-7
size: NA
D: TRBD1
V: TRBV5-5
DNA: TGTGCCAGCAGCCCTCGGACAGGGTTAAACGAGCAGTACTTC
CDR3: CASSPRTGLNEQYF

J: TRBJ1-2
size: NA
D: TRBD1
V: TRBV30
DNA: TGTGCCTGGAGTGTACAGGGGGTGAACTATGGCTACACCTTC
CDR3: CAWSVQGVNYGYTF

J: TRBJ1-3
size: NA
D: NA
V: TRBV9
DNA: TGTGCCAGCAGCGTAGACGGGGAACCCTCTGGAAACACCATATATTTT
CDR3: CASSVDGEPSGNTIYF

J: TRBJ2-7
size: NA
D: TRBD2
V: TRBV11-2
DNA: TGTGCCAGCAGCTTCCAACTAGCGGGAGGAGGGGAGCAGTACTTC
CDR3: CASSFQLAGGGEQYF

J: TRBJ2-7
size: NA
D: TRBD1
V: TRBV6-1
DNA: TGTGCCAGCAGTCCAGACCGGGACAGTTACGAGCAGTACTTC
CDR3: CASSPDRDSYEQYF

J: TRBJ2-1
size: NA
D: TRBD2
V: TRBV19
DNA: TGTGCCAGTAGTTCCCGGACTAGCGGAGGTTACAATGAGCAGTTCTTC
CDR3: CASSSRTSGGYNEQFF

J: TRBJ2-1
size: few
D: TRBD2
V: TRBV9
DNA: TGTGCCAGCAGCGATCGACTAGCGGAGGGGCCGGGAAGCTCCTACAATGAGCAGTTCTTC
CDR3: CASSDRLAEGPGSSYNEQFF

J: TRBJ2-1
size: NA
D: TRBD2
V: TRBV7-8
DNA: TGTGCCAGCAGCAAGCGGGAGGGGGACTACAATGAGCAGTTCTTC
CDR3: CASSKREGDYNEQFF

J: TRBJ2-2
size: many
D: TRBD1
V: TRBV5-1
DNA: TGCGCCAGCAGCTCAGGACAGGGAAACACCGGGGAGCTGTTTTTT
CDR3: CASSSGQGNTGELFF

J: TRBJ2-1
size: few
D: NA
V: TRBV11-3
DNA: TGTGCCAGCAGCTCCGCCGCAGGGGAGAGGCTCTACAATGAGCAGTTCTTC
CDR3: CASSSAAGERLYNEQFF

J: TRBJ1-6
size: NA
D: NA
V: TRBV12-3/TRBV12-4
DNA: TGTGCCAGCAGTTTGGACAGTGCCGAGGGAGGCAATTCACCCCTCCACTTT
CDR3: CASSLDSAEGGNSPLHF

J: TRBJ1-1
size: NA
D: NA
V: TRBV5-1
DNA: TGCGCCAGCAGTGATGGACCAAACACTGAAGCTTTCTTT
CDR3: CASSDGPNTEAFF

J: TRBJ2-1
size: NA
D: NA
V: TRBV24-1
DNA: TGTGCCACCAGTGGAGGGGCCAGCTCCTACAATGAGCAGTTCTTC
CDR3: CATSGGASSYNEQFF

J: TRBJ1-2
size: few
D: NA
V: TRBV7-2
DNA: TGTCCCAGCAGCTTCGACTCTAGAGCAGGGTTCGGCTACACCTTC
CDR3: CPSSFDSRAGFGYTF

J: TRBJ2-1
size: NA
D: TRBD1
V: TRBV6-5
DNA: TGTGCCAGCAGTTCCCTAGGGACAGGGGGCTCTGAGCAGTTCTTC
CDR3: CASSSLGTGGSEQFF

J: TRBJ1-2
size: many
D: NA
V: TRBV4-2
DNA: TGTGCCAGCAGCCAAGAAAGCCGATCGCTCTCCTATGGCTACACCTTC
CDR3: CASSQESRSLSYGYTF

J: TRBJ2-3
size: many
D: NA
V: TRBV6-5
DNA: TGTGCCAGCAGCCAATCGAGGGGCACGGGCACAGATACGCAGTATTTT
CDR3: CASSQSRGTGTDTQYF

J: TRBJ1-1
size: few
D: NA
V: TRBV7-9
DNA: TGTGCCAGCAGCCCCACCCTCGTCTCGGTGGCAGGGACTCATGGTGGGGCTTTCTTT
CDR3: CASSPTLVSVAGTHGGAFF

J: TRBJ1-1
size: NA
D: TRBD1
V: TRBV12-3/TRBV12-4
DNA: TGTGCCAGCAGTCCGTTCCCGGGACAGGGAGAGACTGAAGCTTTCTTT
CDR3: CASSPFPGQGETEAFF

J: TRBJ2-1
size: few
D: NA
V: TRBV9
DNA: TGTGCCAGCAGCCCAACCAGCGGGCCGAGCTCCTACAATGAGCAGTTCTTC
CDR3: CASSPTSGPSSYNEQFF

J: TRBJ1-5
size: many
D: NA
V: TRBV10-3
DNA: TGTGCCATCAGTGAACGGGAACCCAGCAATCAGCCCCAGCATTTT
CDR3: CAISEREPSNQPQHF

J: TRBJ1-2
size: few
D: NA
V: TRBV12-3/TRBV12-4
DNA: TGTGCCAGCAGTTTAGCTTACCGGGGGCGCATCTATGGCTACACCTTC
CDR3: CASSLAYRGRIYGYTF

J: TRBJ2-1
size: NA
D: TRBD2
V: TRBV29-1
DNA: TGCAGCGTTGAAGGGGTTTGGTCTAGCGGAGATAATGAGCAGTTCTTC
CDR3: CSVEGVWSSGDNEQFF

J: TRBJ2-3
size: few
D: NA
V: TRBV7-2
DNA: TGTGCCAGCAGCGGACTCTTCACAGATACGCAGTATTTT
CDR3: CASSGLFTDTQYF

J: TRBJ2-3
size: few
D: TRBD2
V: TRBV20-1
DNA: TGCAGTGCGCCGGGACTAGCGGGAGGGCCAGATACGCAGTATTTT
CDR3: CSAPGLAGGPDTQYF

J: TRBJ2-3
size: many
D: NA
V: TRBV7-3
DNA: TGTGCCAGCAGCCCCCAAGGGGGGGCGGCAGATACGCAGTATTTT
CDR3: CASSPQGGAADTQYF

J: TRBJ2-1
size: few
D: NA
V: TRBV7-9
DNA: TGTGCCAGCAGCTTTACCCCCAATGAGCAGTTCTTC
CDR3: CASSFTPNEQFF

J: TRBJ2-3
size: NA
D: TRBD2
V: TRBV6-5
DNA: TGTGCCAGCAGTTACTCCAATACTAGCGGAGGATACACAGATACGCAGTATTTT
CDR3: CASSYSNTSGGYTDTQYF

J: TRBJ1-1
size: few
D: NA
V: TRBV6-5
DNA: TGTGCCAGCAGTTACGTGATGAACACTGAAGCTTTCTTT
CDR3: CASSYVMNTEAFF

J: TRBJ1-2
size: NA
D: NA
V: TRBV19
DNA: TGTGCCAGTAGTATAGTGGCAGGCGACTATGGCTACACCTTC
CDR3: CASSIVAGDYGYTF

J: TRBJ2-1
size: NA
D: NA
V: TRBV11-3
DNA: TGTGCCAGCAGCTTGAGCGGAGGAGCCAATGAGCAGTTCTTC
CDR3: CASSLSGGANEQFF

J: TRBJ1-5
size: NA
D: TRBD1
V: TRBV6-2/TRBV6-3
DNA: TGTGCCAGCAGTTGGGACAGGAAAAATCAGCCCCAGCATTTT
CDR3: CASSWDRKNQPQHF

J: TRBJ2-7
size: NA
D: NA
V: TRBV2
DNA: TGTGCCAGCACAGGGGATGGCTACGAGCAGTACTTC
CDR3: CASTGDGYEQYF

J: TRBJ2-1
size: few
D: NA
V: TRBV7-2
DNA: TGTGCCAGCAGCCTTGAGCAATACAATGAGCAGTTCTTC
CDR3: CASSLEQYNEQFF

J: TRBJ2-3
size: NA
D: NA
V: TRBV6-5
DNA: TGTGCCAGCAGAATAACAGATACGCAGTATTTT
CDR3: CASRITDTQYF

J: TRBJ2-2
size: NA
D: NA
V: TRBV20-1
DNA: TGCAGTGCTAGCAGTCCAGGGTTGGCCGGGGAGCTGTTTTTT
CDR3: CSASSPGLAGELFF

J: TRBJ1-1
size: NA
D: NA
V: TRBV12-3/TRBV12-4
DNA: TGTGCCAGCAGTTTTATGAGTACCTTGGGCACTGAAGCTTTCTTT
CDR3: CASSFMSTLGTEAFF

J: TRBJ2-1
size: many
D: NA
V: TRBV24-1
DNA: TGTGCCACCAGTGGGGGGAGCTCCTACAATGAGCAGTTCTTC
CDR3: CATSGGSSYNEQFF

J: TRBJ2-3
size: many
D: TRBD1
V: TRBV29-1
DNA: TGCAGCGTTGCCGGGACAGGGGTATCAGATACGCAGTATTTT
CDR3: CSVAGTGVSDTQYF

J: TRBJ2-6
size: NA
D: NA
V: TRBV5-1
DNA: TGCGCCAGCAGCTTGACCCCAGGGGCCGGCTCTGGGGCCAACGTCCTGACTTTC
CDR3: CASSLTPGAGSGANVLTF

J: TRBJ2-3
size: few
D: TRBD2
V: TRBV5-1
DNA: TGCGCCAGCAGCTCCCGAATCAGTGGTCTAGCGGGAGCAGATACGCAGTATTTT
CDR3: CASSSRISGLAGADTQYF

J: TRBJ2-1
size: NA
D: TRBD2
V: TRBV6-2/TRBV6-3
DNA: TGTGCCAGCAGTGTCGCGGGAGTGGCCTACAATGAGCAGTTCTTC
CDR3: CASSVAGVAYNEQFF

J: TRBJ2-7
size: many
D: NA
V: TRBV2
DNA: TGTGCCAGCAGTGATTGGGAGGAGAAGTACTTC
CDR3: CASSDWEEKYF

J: TRBJ2-1
size: few
D: TRBD2
V: TRBV5-6
DNA: TGTGCCAGCAGCTTGGTTAGCGGGTGGTACAATGAGCAGTTCTTC
CDR3: CASSLVSGWYNEQFF

J: TRBJ1-1
size: NA
D: NA
V: TRBV29-1
DNA: TGCAGCGTTGTTGGGTGGCAGGGAGAAGCTTTCTTT
CDR3: CSVVGWQGEAFF

J: TRBJ2-1
size: NA
D: NA
V: TRBV30
DNA: TGTGCCTGGAGTGTACGAAGAGGGAATGAGCAGTTCTTC
CDR3: CAWSVRRGNEQFF

J: TRBJ2-7
size: many
D: TRBD2
V: TRBV3-1
DNA: TGTGCCAGCAGCCAAGCGGTTTATACCGGGACTAGCTCCTACGAGCAGTACTTC
CDR3: CASSQAVYTGTSSYEQYF

J: TRBJ1-1
size: few
D: NA
V: TRBV5-1
DNA: TGCGCCAGCAGCCCGCAGACGAATTGGGGGGCTGAAGCTTTCTTT
CDR3: CASSPQTNWGAEAFF

J: TRBJ2-3
size: many
D: TRBD2
V: TRBV6-5
DNA: TGTGCCAGCAGTTACGAGCGGGGAACAGATACGCAGTATTTT
CDR3: CASSYERGTDTQYF

J: TRBJ2-1
size: few
D: NA
V: TRBV10-3
DNA: TGTGCCATCAGTGAGTCGGGGGCAAATGAGCAGTTCTTC
CDR3: CAISESGANEQFF

J: TRBJ2-5
size: NA
D: NA
V: TRBV6-2/TRBV6-3
DNA: TGTGCCAGCAGTTACTCAGAACAAGAGACCCAGTACTTC
CDR3: CASSYSEQETQYF

J: TRBJ2-1
size: NA
D: TRBD2
V: TRBV13
DNA: TGTGCCAGCAGCTTAGGCCGGGGACTAGCGGGAGGAGCTGAGCAGTTCTTC
CDR3: CASSLGRGLAGGAEQFF

J: TRBJ2-7
size: NA
D: NA
V: TRBV7-9
DNA: TGTGCCAGCAGCCCCTCCCCATACGAGCAGTACTTC
CDR3: CASSPSPYEQYF

J: TRBJ2-5
size: once
D: TRBD2
V: TRBV7-9
DNA: TGTGCCAGCAGCTTCCCCACTAGCGGGGAGACCCAGTACTTC
CDR3: CASSFPTSGETQYF

J: TRBJ2-7
size: NA
D: TRBD2
V: TRBV28
DNA: TGTGCCAGCAGTTTATCGACTAGCGGGGGCTACGAGCAGTACTTC
CDR3: CASSLSTSGGYEQYF